This T cell receptor (beta chain) was obtained from a study of T cells after yellow fever vaccination. Study-wide background: Preparation of the low-cell-number fractions used SMART-Seq v4 Ultra Low Input.

This CDR3 is built from 14 residues. Germline V gives CDR1 DFQATT, CDR2 SNEGSKA (reference sequence). V lost 1 base, J lost 1 base, and 8 bases lay in between. Notes on the study in general: Subsequent booster samples again held most clones from primary vaccination (around 96% CD4, about 86% CD8).

This clonotype was counted at least ten times. What it recognizes is unknown. TCR cDNA was made by 5'RACE template switching, adding a universal primer site and UMIs. TCRdb re-called the 5' RACE reads through MiXCR, storing one row per CDR3 protein. The data show some 560,000 distinct CDR3 sequences, with less than 20% seen just once and 17% held by the top ten. The specimen comprised PBMCs, sampled 5 to 6 days after the first yellow fever vaccination. This TCR derives from a man between 18 and 35 years old who received the YFV17D yellow fever vaccine. The V call is TRBV20-1, the J call TRBJ1-5, with D hard to call. The CDR3 DNA sequence: TGCAGTGCTAGAGCCGGGTCGAGCAATCAGCCCCAGCATTTT. Protein: CSARAGSSNQPQHF.